The T cell receptor (beta chain) described here comes from a study of OX40 agonist ivuxolimab in advanced cancers. For the wider study: Ivuxolimab, which targeted the costimulatory receptor OX40 (CD134), was an agonistic, fully human IgG2 monoclonal antibody. Intravenous ivuxolimab was administered to patients every 2 weeks at six dose levels: 0.01, 0.1, 0.3, 1.5, 3 and 10 mg/kg. Among the approximately 50 dose-escalation patients, some 19 had hepatocellular carcinoma, around 15 melanoma, 9 renal cell carcinoma and 9 head and neck cancer. In the dose-escalation cohort, around four fifths of patients were male, and the mean age was 60 years with a range of about 23 to 79. Prior anti-PD-1, anti-PD-L1 or anti-CTLA-4 therapy was permitted, and 40% of dose-escalation patients had received checkpoint inhibitors. Partial responses were achieved by three dose-escalation patients, of whom one had hepatocellular carcinoma and two had cutaneous melanoma. The point of sequencing TCRbeta in the periphery was to test whether ivuxolimab changed TCR sequence diversity and drove clonal T-cell expansion. The paper reports the monotherapy dose-escalation portion (N of about 52 patients) of the phase I ivuxolimab trial.

What the work shows at the level of the full study, not this receptor alone: After ivuxolimab, more expanded clones were found on average in CD8+ T cells than in CD4+ T cells. In the 0.1-3.0 mg/kg groups, partial responders were among the patients with the lowest normalized peripheral clonal expansion, particularly in CD8+ T cells. Antigen specificity was not determined for the clonally expanded peripheral T cells. Clonal expansion of both CD4+ and CD8+ blood T cells was observed from baseline to week 6 at doses 0.1 to 3.0 mg/kg. Low levels of normalized T-cell clonal expansion were also seen in some patients who did not respond.

Clipping removes 7 bases from V and 4 bases from J, with 3 as the unmatched junction base count. Based on the germline V gene (reference sequence), the CDR1 and CDR2 sequences are SGHNT and YYREEE. The CDR3 runs 14 residues from the cysteine to the phenylalanine. Only CDR3 DNA is held: 42 bases, read in frame from base 1. The trial excluded patients who had a history of autoimmune disease or were on systemic immunosuppression. Peripheral blood for TCR sequencing was collected from all dose cohorts at baseline, on cycle 4 day 1, and on cycle 7 day 1. Samples were obtained from an open-label, multicenter, first-in-human phase I dose-escalation trial of ivuxolimab. The trial enrolled adults with locally advanced or metastatic head and neck squamous cell, hepatocellular, melanoma or renal cell carcinoma. Before TCR sequencing, CD4+ and CD8+ T cells were separately sorted from peripheral blood. Genomic DNA was isolated from the sorted cells so that the TCRbeta CDR3 region could be sequenced. The immunoSEQ Assay was used for sequencing of TCRbeta CDR3 regions. TCRdb re-hosts the immuneACCESS table, in-frame sequences only. Its copies lack some clones; in the studies checked, an unresolved V gene accounts for under half of them, and the cause for the rest is not known. The sample yields around 60,000 clones; approximately 90% were counted once. The ten largest clones take up roughly 0.44% of the sample.

Of note for this clone: Its antigen target is currently unknown. Within one base of it there is no much larger clone, and no base qualities were kept.

The material sequenced was CD4+ or CD8+ T cells sorted from blood, taken in a trial of the OX40 agonist ivuxolimab. The sequence came from an adult with an advanced solid tumor such as melanoma, head and neck, liver or kidney cancer. This chain is built from TRBV5-4 and TRBJ2-1, with 12 central nucleotides matching TRBD2. Read as DNA, the sequence is TGTGCCAGCGCTAGCGGGAGGGGTTACAATGAGCAGTTCTTC. Translated, this is CASASGRGYNEQFF.